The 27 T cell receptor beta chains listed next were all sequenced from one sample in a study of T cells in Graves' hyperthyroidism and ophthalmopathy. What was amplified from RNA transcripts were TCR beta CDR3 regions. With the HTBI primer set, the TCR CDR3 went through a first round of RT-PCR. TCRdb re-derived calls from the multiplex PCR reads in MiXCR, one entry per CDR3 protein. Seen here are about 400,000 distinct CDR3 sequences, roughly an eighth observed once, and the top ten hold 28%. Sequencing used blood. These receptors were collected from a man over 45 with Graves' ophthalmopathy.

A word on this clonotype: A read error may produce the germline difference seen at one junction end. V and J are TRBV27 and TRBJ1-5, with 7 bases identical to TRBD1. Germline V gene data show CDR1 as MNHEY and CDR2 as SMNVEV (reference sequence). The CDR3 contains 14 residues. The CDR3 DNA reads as TGTGCCAGCAGTTCAGGGGGTAGCAATCAGCCCCGGCATTTT. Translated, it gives CASSSGGSNQPRHF.

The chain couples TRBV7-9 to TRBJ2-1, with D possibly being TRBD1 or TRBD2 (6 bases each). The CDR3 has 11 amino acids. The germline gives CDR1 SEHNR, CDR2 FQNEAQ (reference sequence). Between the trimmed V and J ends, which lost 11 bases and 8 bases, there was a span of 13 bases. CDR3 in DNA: TGTGCCGGGGGGTGGACAGATGAGCAGTTCTTC. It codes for CAGGWTDEQFF.

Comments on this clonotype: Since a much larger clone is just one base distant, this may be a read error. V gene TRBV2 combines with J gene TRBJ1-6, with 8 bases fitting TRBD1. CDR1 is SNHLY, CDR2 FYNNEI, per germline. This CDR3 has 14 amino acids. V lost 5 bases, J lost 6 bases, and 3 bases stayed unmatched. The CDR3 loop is CASSLDRVNSPLHF. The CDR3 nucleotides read TGTGCCAGCAGTTTGGACAGGGTTAATTCACCCCTCCACTTT.

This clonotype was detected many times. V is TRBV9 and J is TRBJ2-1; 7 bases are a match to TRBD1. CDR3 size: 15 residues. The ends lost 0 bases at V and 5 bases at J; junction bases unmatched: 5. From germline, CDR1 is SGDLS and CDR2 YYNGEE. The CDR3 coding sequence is TGTGCCAGCAGCGTAGATGACAGGGAACACAATGAGCAGTTCTTC. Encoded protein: CASSVDDREHNEQFF.

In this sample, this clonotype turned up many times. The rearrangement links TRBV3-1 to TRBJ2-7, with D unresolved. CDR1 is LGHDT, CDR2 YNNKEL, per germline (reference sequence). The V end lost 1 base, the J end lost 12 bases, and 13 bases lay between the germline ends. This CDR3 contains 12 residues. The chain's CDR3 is CASSQGYTNAYF. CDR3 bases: TGTGCCAGCAGCCAAGGTTACACCAACGCGTACTTC.

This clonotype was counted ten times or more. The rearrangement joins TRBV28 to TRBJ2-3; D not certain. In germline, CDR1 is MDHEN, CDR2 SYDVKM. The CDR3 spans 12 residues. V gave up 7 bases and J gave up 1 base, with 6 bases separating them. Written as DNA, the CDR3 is TGTGCCAGCACGATCCGCACAGATACGCAGTATTTT. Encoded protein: CASTIRTDTQYF.

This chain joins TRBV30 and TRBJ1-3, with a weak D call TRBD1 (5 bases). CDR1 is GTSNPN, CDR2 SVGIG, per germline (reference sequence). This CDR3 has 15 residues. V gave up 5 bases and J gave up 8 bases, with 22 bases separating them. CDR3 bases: TGTGCCTGGGATCTAGGGACCCGGCCGGGGGACACCATATATTTT. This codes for CAWDLGTRPGDTIYF.

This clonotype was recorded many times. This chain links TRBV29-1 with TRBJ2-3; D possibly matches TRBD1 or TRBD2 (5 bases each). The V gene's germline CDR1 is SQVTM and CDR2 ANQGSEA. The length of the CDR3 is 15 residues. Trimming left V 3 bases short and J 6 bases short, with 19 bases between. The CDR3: CSVDGPIGGPDTQYF. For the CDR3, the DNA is TGCAGCGTTGATGGGCCGATTGGGGGACCCGATACGCAGTATTTT.

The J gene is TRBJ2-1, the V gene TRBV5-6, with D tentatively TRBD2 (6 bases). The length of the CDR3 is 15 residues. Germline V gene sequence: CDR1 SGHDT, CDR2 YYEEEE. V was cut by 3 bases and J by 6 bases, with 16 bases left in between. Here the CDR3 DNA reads TGTGCCAGCAGCTCCCTAGCGATCGTTAGCAATGAGCAGTTCTTC. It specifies CASSSLAIVSNEQFF.

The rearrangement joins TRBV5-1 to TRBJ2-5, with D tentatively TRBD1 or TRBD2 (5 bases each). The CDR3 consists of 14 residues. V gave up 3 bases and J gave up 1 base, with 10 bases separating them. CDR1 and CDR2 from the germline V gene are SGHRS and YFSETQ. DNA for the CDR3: TGCGCCAGCAGCTGGGGGTCCTCCCAAGAGACCCAGTACTTC. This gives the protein CASSWGSSQETQYF.

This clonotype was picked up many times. CDR3 amino acids: CASRSSGMLNEQFF. CDR3 DNA sequence: TGTGCCAGCAGAAGTAGCGGGATGTTGAATGAGCAGTTCTTC. This chain links TRBV6-1 with TRBJ2-1; 8 nucleotides align to TRBD2. V trimming: 6 bases; J trimming: 7 bases; junction bases outside the gene matches: 8. Germline CDR1 is MNHNS and CDR2 is SASEGT. The CDR3 consists of 14 residues.

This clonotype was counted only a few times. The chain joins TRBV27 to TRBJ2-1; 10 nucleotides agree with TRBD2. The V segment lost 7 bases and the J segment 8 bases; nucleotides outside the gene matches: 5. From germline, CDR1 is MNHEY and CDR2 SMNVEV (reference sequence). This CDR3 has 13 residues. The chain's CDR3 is CASKRSGGDEQFF. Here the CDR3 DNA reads TGTGCCAGCAAACGAAGCGGGGGGGATGAGCAGTTCTTC.

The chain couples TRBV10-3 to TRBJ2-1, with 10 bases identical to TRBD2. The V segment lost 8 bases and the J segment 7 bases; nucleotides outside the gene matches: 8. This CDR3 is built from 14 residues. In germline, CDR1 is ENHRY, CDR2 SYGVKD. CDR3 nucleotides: TGTGCCATCTCAGAAGCGGGAGGGCGGAATGAGCAGTTCTTC. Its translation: CAISEAGGRNEQFF.

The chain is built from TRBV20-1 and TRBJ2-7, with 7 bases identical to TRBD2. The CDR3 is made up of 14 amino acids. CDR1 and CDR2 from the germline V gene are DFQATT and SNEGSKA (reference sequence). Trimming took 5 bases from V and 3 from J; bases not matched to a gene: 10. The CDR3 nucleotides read TGCAGTGCTCTACCTAGGGCGGGAGACTACGAGCAGTACTTC. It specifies CSALPRAGDYEQYF.

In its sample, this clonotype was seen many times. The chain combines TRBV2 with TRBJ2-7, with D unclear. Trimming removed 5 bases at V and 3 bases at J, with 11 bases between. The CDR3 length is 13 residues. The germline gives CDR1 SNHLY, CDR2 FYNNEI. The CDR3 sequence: CASSPVKFYEQYF. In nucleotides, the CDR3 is TGTGCCAGCAGTCCGGTAAAATTCTACGAGCAGTACTTC.

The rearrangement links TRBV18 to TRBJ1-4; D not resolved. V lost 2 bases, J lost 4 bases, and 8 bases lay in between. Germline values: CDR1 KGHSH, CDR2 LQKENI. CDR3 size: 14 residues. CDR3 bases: TGTGCCAGCTCACCAAGGACGGATAATGAAAAACTGTTTTTT. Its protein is CASSPRTDNEKLFF.

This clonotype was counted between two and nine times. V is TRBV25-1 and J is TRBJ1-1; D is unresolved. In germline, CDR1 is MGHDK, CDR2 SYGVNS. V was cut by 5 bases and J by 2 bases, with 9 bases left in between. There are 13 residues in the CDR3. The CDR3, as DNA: TGTGCCAGCAGTATGGGATTAAACACTGAAGCTTTCTTT. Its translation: CASSMGLNTEAFF.

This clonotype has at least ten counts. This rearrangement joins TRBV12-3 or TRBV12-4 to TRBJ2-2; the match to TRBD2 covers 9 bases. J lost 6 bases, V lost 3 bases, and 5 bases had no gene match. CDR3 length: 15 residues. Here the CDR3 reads CASSLAGGHPGELFF. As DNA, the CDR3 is TGTGCCAGCAGTTTGGCGGGAGGGCACCCCGGGGAGCTGTTTTTT.

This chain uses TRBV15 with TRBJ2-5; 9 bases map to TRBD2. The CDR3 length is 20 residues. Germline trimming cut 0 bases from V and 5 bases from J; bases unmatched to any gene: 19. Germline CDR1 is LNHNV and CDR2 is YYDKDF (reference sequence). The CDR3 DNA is TGTGCCACCAGCAGAGATCTCCCGCTTAGCGGGAGAGTGAGTTTGGAGACCCAGTACTTC. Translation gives CATSRDLPLSGRVSLETQYF. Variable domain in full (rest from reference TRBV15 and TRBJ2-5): DAMVIQNPRYQVTQFGKPVTLSCSQTLNHNVMYWYQQKSSQAPKLLFHYYDKDFNNEADTPDNFQSRRPNTSFCFLDIRSPGLGDTAMYLCATSRDLPLSGRVSLETQYFGPGTRLLVL.

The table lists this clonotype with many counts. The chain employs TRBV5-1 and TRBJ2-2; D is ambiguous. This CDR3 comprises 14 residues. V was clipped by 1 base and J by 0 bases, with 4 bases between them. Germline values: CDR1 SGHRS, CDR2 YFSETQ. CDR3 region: CASSLQSNTGELFF. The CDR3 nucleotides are TGCGCCAGCAGCTTGCAGTCGAACACCGGGGAGCTGTTTTTT.

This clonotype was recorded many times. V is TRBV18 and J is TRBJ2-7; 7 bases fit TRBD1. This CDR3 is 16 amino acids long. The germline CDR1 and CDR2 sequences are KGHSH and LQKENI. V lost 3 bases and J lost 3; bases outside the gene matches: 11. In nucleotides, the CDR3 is TGTGCCAGCTCACCCCTGGGGTCCAGGGGGATCTACGAGCAGTACTTC. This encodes CASSPLGSRGIYEQYF.

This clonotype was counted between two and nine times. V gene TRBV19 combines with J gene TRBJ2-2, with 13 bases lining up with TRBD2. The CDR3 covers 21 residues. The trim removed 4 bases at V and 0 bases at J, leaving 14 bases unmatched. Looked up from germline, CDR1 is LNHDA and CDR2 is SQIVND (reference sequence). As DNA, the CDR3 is TGTGCCAGTAGTACAAAACCGGGACTAGCGGGAAGGCCCACGAACACCGGGGAGCTGTTTTTT. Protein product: CASSTKPGLAGRPTNTGELFF.

The CDR3 DNA reads as TGTGCCAGCAGCCAGACAGGGTCGAGGGAGCCCCAGCATTTT. Protein sequence: CASSQTGSREPQHF. The rearrangement links TRBV7-2 to TRBJ1-5, with TRBD1 matching over 7 bases. The CDR3 contains 14 residues. Trimming at V came to 5 bases and at J to 8 bases, leaving 9 bases not matched to a gene. Germline V CDR1 and CDR2: SGHTA, FQGNSA.

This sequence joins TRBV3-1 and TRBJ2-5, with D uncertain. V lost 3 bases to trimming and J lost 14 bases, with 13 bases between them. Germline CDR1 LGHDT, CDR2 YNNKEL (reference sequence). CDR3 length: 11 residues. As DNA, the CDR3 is TGTGCCAGCAGCCAGCAGTCTTTGCGTTACTTC. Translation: CASSQQSLRYF.

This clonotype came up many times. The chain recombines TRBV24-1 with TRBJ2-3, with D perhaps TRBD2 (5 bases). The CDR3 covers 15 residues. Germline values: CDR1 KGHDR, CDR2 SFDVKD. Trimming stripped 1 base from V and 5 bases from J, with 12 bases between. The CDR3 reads CATSDFTGKGDTQYF. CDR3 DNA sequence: TGTGCCACCAGTGATTTTACGGGAAAAGGAGATACGCAGTATTTT.

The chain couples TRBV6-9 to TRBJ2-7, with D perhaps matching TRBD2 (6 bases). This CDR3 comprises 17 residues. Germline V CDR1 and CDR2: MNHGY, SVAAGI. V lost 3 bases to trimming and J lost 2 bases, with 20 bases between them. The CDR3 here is CASSYEGTGVVPYEQYF. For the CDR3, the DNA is TGTGCCAGCAGTTACGAGGGAACGGGAGTTGTCCCCTACGAGCAGTACTTC.

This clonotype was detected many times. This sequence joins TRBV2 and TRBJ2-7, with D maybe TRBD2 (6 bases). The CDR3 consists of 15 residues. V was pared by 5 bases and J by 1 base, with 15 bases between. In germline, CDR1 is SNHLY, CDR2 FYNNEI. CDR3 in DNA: TGTGCCAGCAGTCTCCTTCGGGACTCTTCCTACGAGCAGTACTTC. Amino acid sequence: CASSLLRDSSYEQYF.